One and the same sample provided the 25 T cell receptor beta chains below, sequenced in a study of early T cells in non-severe SARS-CoV-2 infection. TCRdb recomputed calls from the 5' RACE reads with MiXCR, one row per CDR3 protein. The sample holds nearly 55,000 distinct CDR3 sequences, less than 9.5% seen once. Specimen: whole blood, collected at baseline. Every receptor here comes from an adult who was a healthcare worker with PCR-confirmed SARS-CoV-2 infection or an uninfected control (not recorded which).

This clonotype occurred a few times. CDR3 coding DNA: TGCAGTGCTAGAGGTCAGCGAACCGGGGAGCTGTTTTTT. Amino acids: CSARGQRTGELFF. V gene TRBV20-1 combines with J gene TRBJ2-2; D uncertain. V lost 1 base and J 5 bases, leaving 8 bases between the germline ends. The CDR3 is 13 amino acids. From germline, CDR1 is DFQATT and CDR2 SNEGSKA (reference sequence).

The chain carries TRBV28 and TRBJ2-5; the D gene is possibly TRBD2 (6 bases). Germline V gives CDR1 MDHEN, CDR2 SYDVKM. V was trimmed by 3 bases and J by 5 bases, leaving 13 bases between them. The CDR3 length is 14 residues. This chain's CDR3 is CASSFVSGVETQYF. In DNA form, the CDR3 reads TGTGCCAGCAGTTTCGTTTCGGGGGTCGAGACCCAGTACTTC.

This clonotype was seen only a few times. The chain is built from TRBV7-2 and TRBJ2-3; TRBD2 is a possible D gene (6 bases). CDR1 and CDR2 from the germline V gene are SGHTA and FQGNSA. V lost 1 base and J 5 bases, leaving 16 bases between the germline ends. The length of the CDR3 is 16 residues. CDR3 coding DNA: TGTGCCAGCAGCTTAGGTGGAGGGCCCCGCGTAGATACGCAGTATTTT. It translates to CASSLGGGPRVDTQYF.

The table lists this clonotype with a few counts. The chain joins TRBV6-6 to TRBJ2-5; D is ambiguous. Germline values: CDR1 MNHNY, CDR2 SVGAGI (reference sequence). This CDR3 region has 12 residues. Trimming stripped 8 bases from V and 5 bases from J, with 12 bases between. The DNA of the CDR3 is TGTGCCAGCTCTAGTCGGTCGGAGACCCAGTACTTC. This translates into CASSSRSETQYF.

The chain combines TRBV3-1 with TRBJ2-1; D ambiguous. The CDR3 loop spans 14 amino acids. Per germline, CDR1 LGHDT and CDR2 YNNKEL (reference sequence). Between the trimmed V and J ends, which lost 0 bases and 4 bases, there was a span of 7 bases. The CDR3 region has the DNA TGTGCCAGCAGCCAAGATGTGGGATACAATGAGCAGTTCTTC. This encodes CASSQDVGYNEQFF.

This clonotype turned up a few times. The V gene is TRBV28, the J gene TRBJ2-3; 9 bases are a match to TRBD1. Trimming cost V 5 bases and J 6 bases; bases outside gene matches: 9. The CDR3 is made up of 15 amino acids. Looked up from germline, CDR1 is MDHEN and CDR2 is SYDVKM. The CDR3 reads CASSRDRAHRDTQYF. DNA for the CDR3: TGTGCCAGCAGTCGGGACAGGGCCCACAGGGATACGCAGTATTTT.

This clonotype was seen a few times. This chain joins TRBV6-1 and TRBJ2-1; 12 positions agree with TRBD2. Trimming took 0 bases from V and 7 from J; bases not matched to a gene: 1. Germline V gene sequence: CDR1 MNHNS, CDR2 SASEGT. The CDR3 has 15 residues. CDR3 bases: TGTGCCAGCAGTGAAGCACTAGCGGGAGGAAATGAGCAGTTCTTC. Its translation is CASSEALAGGNEQFF.

As for this clonotype: A junction boundary mismatches the germline segment, possibly from a read error. The chain links TRBV12-3 or TRBV12-4 to TRBJ1-3, with 9 bases that match TRBD1. CDR3 length: 17 amino acids. Here the CDR3 reads CASSLRANRGLVNSIYF. The CDR3 coding sequence is TGTGCCAGCAGTTTAAGGGCGAACAGGGGGCTTGTAAACAGCATATATTTT.

This rearrangement joins TRBV20-1 to TRBJ2-1; maybe TRBD2 (7 bases). The V end was cut by 6 bases, the J end by 3 bases, with 21 bases between. CDR3 length: 16 residues. CDR1 is DFQATT, CDR2 SNEGSKA, per germline (reference sequence). CDR3 loop: CSALERGGGSYNEQFF. Written as DNA, the CDR3 is TGCAGTGCCCTAGAGAGGGGGGGCGGAAGCTACAATGAGCAGTTCTTC.

The chain uses TRBV5-4 and TRBJ2-5; D not resolved. Germline V lookup: CDR1 SGHNT, CDR2 YYREEE (reference sequence). This CDR3 has 12 residues. Trimming cost V 4 bases and J 4 bases, with 8 bases left between them. The CDR3 region is CASSRPSETQYF. CDR3 DNA sequence: TGTGCCAGCAGCCGACCCTCAGAGACCCAGTACTTC.

The chain has TRBV20-1 and TRBJ2-7; 8 bases map to TRBD2. Germline-derived CDR1 and CDR2 are DFQATT and SNEGSKA (reference sequence). With V trimmed by 0 bases and J by 3 bases, 7 bases remained unmatched. The CDR3 extends over 15 amino acids. The CDR3 DNA follows: TGCAGTGCTAGAGAGAGAGGAGGGACTAGCTACGAGCAGTACTTC. This gives the protein CSARERGGTSYEQYF.

The CDR3 protein is CASHLASRERRSTDTQYF. CDR3 DNA sequence: TGTGCCAGCCATTTAGCAAGTCGGGAGAGACGGAGCACAGATACGCAGTATTTT. This chain connects TRBV28 to TRBJ2-3, with D maybe TRBD2 (6 bases). Germline CDR1 reads MDHEN; CDR2 reads SYDVKM. The CDR3 sequence is 18 residues long. Trimming cost V 8 bases and J 0 bases, with 24 bases left between them. Filled out from reference TRBV28 and TRBJ2-3, the complete variable domain reads DVKVTQSSRYLVKRTGEKVFLECVQDMDHENMFWYRQDPGLGLRLIYFSYDVKMKEKGDIPEGYSVSREKKERFSLILESASTNQTSMYLCASHLASRERRSTDTQYFGPGTRLTVL.

The chain recombines TRBV27 with TRBJ2-2; maybe TRBD1 (5 bases). Trimming took off 2 bases at V and 5 bases at J, with 21 bases between the two ends. Germline CDR1 and CDR2: MNHEY and SMNVEV (reference sequence). The length of the CDR3 is 18 residues. Here the CDR3 DNA reads TGTGCCAGCAGTTTACTGCCCCTTCCAGGGCGAAAAACCGGGGAGCTGTTTTTT. Translating it yields CASSLLPLPGRKTGELFF.

Ten or more counts support this clonotype. V usage is TRBV4-1 and J usage is TRBJ2-2; perhaps TRBD2 as D (5 bases). In germline, CDR1 is MGHRA, CDR2 YSYEKL. This CDR3 comprises 15 residues. Trimming shortened V by 0 bases and J by 11 bases, and 16 bases separated the two germline ends. CDR3 in amino acids: CASSQEGLAPVELFF. Here the CDR3 DNA reads TGCGCCAGCAGCCAAGAGGGCCTAGCACCTGTAGAGCTGTTTTTT.

This clonotype was picked up many times. The chain couples TRBV5-6 to TRBJ2-1; 11 bases match TRBD2. Losses at the gene ends were 4 bases for V and 3 bases for J; bases not matched to a gene: 6. Per germline, CDR1 SGHDT and CDR2 YYEEEE. This CDR3 comprises 16 residues. In nucleotides, the CDR3 is TGTGCCAGCAGCCCCGGACTAGCGGGTTACTACAATGAGCAGTTCTTC. Its protein is CASSPGLAGYYNEQFF.

This chain connects TRBV28 to TRBJ2-1; no definite D call. The germline CDR1 and CDR2 sequences are MDHEN and SYDVKM. The germline V and J ends were trimmed by 5 bases and 11 bases, with 10 bases remaining between them. The CDR3 consists of 11 residues. This chain's CDR3 is CASSPRRKQFF. CDR3 sequence (DNA): TGTGCCAGCAGTCCGAGGAGAAAGCAGTTCTTC.

The genes are TRBV3-1 and TRBJ2-7; D not certain. The CDR3 loop spans 12 amino acids. Per germline, CDR1 LGHDT and CDR2 YNNKEL (reference sequence). The V end lost 3 bases, the J end lost 2 bases, and 5 bases lay between the germline ends. The CDR3 spells CASSQQTYEQYF. CDR3 in DNA: TGTGCCAGCAGCCAGCAAACCTACGAGCAGTACTTC.

This clonotype was counted at least ten times. The V call is TRBV12-3 or TRBV12-4, the J call TRBJ2-7, with D possibly TRBD2 on 7 matching bases. V was shortened by 3 bases and J by 3 bases, with 15 bases between the two germline ends. CDR3 length: 15 residues. The chain's CDR3 is CASSLGGGRSYEQYF. The CDR3 coding sequence is TGTGCCAGCAGTTTGGGGGGCGGGAGAAGCTACGAGCAGTACTTC.

This clonotype was seen repeatedly, ten times or more. A read error may produce the germline difference seen at one junction end. CDR3 residues: CASSSGLGNEKLFF. The CDR3 DNA is TGTGCTAGCAGCTCGGGACTGGGAAATGAAAAACTGTTTTTT. The chain carries TRBV7-7 and TRBJ1-4, with a weak D call TRBD1 (5 bases). The CDR3 covers 14 residues. The V gene's germline CDR1 is SSHAT and CDR2 FNYEAQ (reference sequence).

By share, this clonotype counts as medium-sized. J is TRBJ2-7 and V is TRBV6-2 or TRBV6-3, with a tentative D call TRBD2 (5 bases). The CDR3 consists of 14 residues. CDR1 is MNHEY, CDR2 SVGEGT, per germline. V was pared by 6 bases and J by 6 bases, with 18 bases between. The CDR3 region has the DNA TGTGCCAGCAGCGACGGTAGCGACTTTGCCGAGCAGTACTTC. Translated, it gives CASSDGSDFAEQYF.

This clonotype was picked up many times. The chain is built from TRBV20-1 and TRBJ2-5; D possibly corresponds to TRBD2 (5 bases). The V end was cut by 0 bases, the J end by 4 bases, with 9 bases between. The CDR3 loop spans 13 amino acids. CDR1 DFQATT and CDR2 SNEGSKA come from the germline V gene (reference sequence). The CDR3 region has the DNA TGCAGTGCTAGAGATGCGGCGGGAGAGACCCAGTACTTC. Translation gives CSARDAAGETQYF.

This chain connects TRBV20-1 to TRBJ2-7; D is unresolved. Germline V gene lookup returns CDR1 DFQATT and CDR2 SNEGSKA (reference sequence). V lost 3 bases and J lost 2, with 8 bases in between. The CDR3 length is 12 residues. The CDR3 reads CSARADTYEQYF. Here the CDR3 DNA reads TGCAGTGCTAGGGCGGATACCTACGAGCAGTACTTC.

This clonotype occurred many times. The chain recombines TRBV28 with TRBJ1-2; 7 nucleotides align to TRBD1. V shed 3 bases, J shed 8 bases, and the junction held 3 bases outside the gene matches. The CDR3 consists of 12 residues. Per the germline V gene, CDR1 is MDHEN and CDR2 is SYDVKM. CDR3 region: CASSFQGVGYTF. The CDR3 nucleotides read TGTGCCAGCAGTTTCCAGGGGGTGGGCTACACCTTC.

The V call is TRBV7-2, the J call TRBJ2-7; 8 positions match TRBD2. The CDR3 runs 15 residues. Germline V gives CDR1 SGHTA, CDR2 FQGNSA. V shed 5 bases, J shed 2 bases, and the junction held 8 bases outside the gene matches. The CDR3 region has the DNA TGTGCCAGCAGCCCCTCTAGCGGGCAGGCCTACGAGCAGTACTTC. Translating gives CASSPSSGQAYEQYF.

This clonotype was seen more than once but under ten times. This CDR3 reads CASSYLAGASYEQYF. Written as DNA, the CDR3 is TGTGCCAGCAGTTACCTAGCGGGAGCGTCCTACGAGCAGTACTTC. The chain is built from TRBV6-5 and TRBJ2-7, with 10 bases identical to TRBD2. This CDR3 has 15 amino acids. J gave up 1 base and V 2 bases, and 2 bases lay outside the gene matches. The germline gives CDR1 MNHEY, CDR2 SVGAGI.